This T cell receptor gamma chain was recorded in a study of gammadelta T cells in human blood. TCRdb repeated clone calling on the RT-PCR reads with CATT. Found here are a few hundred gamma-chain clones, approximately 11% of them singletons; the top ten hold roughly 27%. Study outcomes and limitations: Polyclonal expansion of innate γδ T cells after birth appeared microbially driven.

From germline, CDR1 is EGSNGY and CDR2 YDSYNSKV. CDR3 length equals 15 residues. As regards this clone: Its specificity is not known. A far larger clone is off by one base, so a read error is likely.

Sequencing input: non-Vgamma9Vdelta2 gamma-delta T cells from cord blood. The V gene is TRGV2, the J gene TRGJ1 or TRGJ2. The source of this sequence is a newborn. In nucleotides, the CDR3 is TGTGCCCCCTGGGACGGGTTTGTTAATTATTATAAGAAACTCTTT. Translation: CAPWDGFVNYYKKLF.